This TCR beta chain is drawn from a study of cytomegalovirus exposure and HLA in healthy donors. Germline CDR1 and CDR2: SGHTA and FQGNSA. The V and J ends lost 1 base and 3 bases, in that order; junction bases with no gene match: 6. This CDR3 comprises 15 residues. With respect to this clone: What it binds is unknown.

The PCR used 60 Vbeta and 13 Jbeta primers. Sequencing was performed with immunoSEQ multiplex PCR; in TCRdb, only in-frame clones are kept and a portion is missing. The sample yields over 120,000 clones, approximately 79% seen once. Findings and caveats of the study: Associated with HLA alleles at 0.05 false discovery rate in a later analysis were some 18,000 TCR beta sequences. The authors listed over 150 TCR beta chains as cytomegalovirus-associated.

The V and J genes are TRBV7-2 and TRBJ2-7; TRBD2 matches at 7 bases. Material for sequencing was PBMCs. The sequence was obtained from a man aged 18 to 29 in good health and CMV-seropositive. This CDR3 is CASSLVLAEGYEQYF. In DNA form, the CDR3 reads TGTGCCAGCAGCTTAGTCCTAGCGGAGGGCTACGAGCAGTACTTC. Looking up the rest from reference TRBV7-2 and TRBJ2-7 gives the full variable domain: GAGVSQSPSNKVTEKGKDVELRCDPISGHTALYWYRQSLGQGLEFLIYFQGNSAPDKSGLPSDRFSAERTGGSVSTLTIQRTQQEDSAVYLCASSLVLAEGYEQYFGPGTRLTVT.